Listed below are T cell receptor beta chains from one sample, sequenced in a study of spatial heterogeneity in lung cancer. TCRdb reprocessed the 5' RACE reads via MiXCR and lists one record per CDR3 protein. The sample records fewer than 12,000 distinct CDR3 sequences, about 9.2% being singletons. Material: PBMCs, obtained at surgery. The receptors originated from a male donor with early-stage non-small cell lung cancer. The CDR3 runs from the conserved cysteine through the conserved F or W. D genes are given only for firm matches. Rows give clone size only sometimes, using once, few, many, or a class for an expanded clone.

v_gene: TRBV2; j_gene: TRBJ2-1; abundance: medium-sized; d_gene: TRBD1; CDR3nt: TGTGCCAGCAGGACAGGGATCAATGAGCAGTTCTTC; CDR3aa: CASRTGINEQFF
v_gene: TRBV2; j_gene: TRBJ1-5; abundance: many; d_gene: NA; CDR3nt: TGTGCCAGCAGTGAAAGGTGGCAGAGCAATCAGCCCCAGCATTTT; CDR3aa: CASSERWQSNQPQHF
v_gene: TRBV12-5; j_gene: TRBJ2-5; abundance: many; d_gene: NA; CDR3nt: TGTGCTAGTGGTACGGGGGGCCAGACCCAGTACTTC; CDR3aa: CASGTGGQTQYF
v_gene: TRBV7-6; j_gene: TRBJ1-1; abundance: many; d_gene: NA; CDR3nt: TGTGCCAGCAGCTTAGCGTCGGGGACTGAAGCTTTCTTT; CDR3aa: CASSLASGTEAFF
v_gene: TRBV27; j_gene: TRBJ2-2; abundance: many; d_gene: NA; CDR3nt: TGTGCCAGCACCCTAGGACTCAACACCGGGGAGCTGTTTTTT; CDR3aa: CASTLGLNTGELFF
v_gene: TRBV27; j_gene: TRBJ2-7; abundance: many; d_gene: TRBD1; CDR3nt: TGTGCCAGCAGTCCCTGGGACAGTCCTAAGGAGCAGTACTTC; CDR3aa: CASSPWDSPKEQYF
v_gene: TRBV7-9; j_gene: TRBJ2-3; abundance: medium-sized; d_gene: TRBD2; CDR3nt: TGTGCCAGCAGCCCCGTCACTACAGCGGGGGCCTACTGGGGCACAGATACGCAGTATTTT; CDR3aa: CASSPVTTAGAYWGTDTQYF
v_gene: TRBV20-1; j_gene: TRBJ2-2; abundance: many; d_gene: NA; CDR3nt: TGCAGTGCCCTGGTGTCACAGGGTCAAAGGGAGCTGTTTTTT; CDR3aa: CSALVSQGQRELFF
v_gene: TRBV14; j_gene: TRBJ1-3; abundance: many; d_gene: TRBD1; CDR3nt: TGTGCCAGCAGCCAAGTCGGGACAGGCTCTGGAAACACCATATATTTT; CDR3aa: CASSQVGTGSGNTIYF
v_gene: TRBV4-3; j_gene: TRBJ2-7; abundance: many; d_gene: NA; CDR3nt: TGCGCCAGCAGCCCGGGACTCCTCTCCTACGAGCAGTACTTC; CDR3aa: CASSPGLLSYEQYF
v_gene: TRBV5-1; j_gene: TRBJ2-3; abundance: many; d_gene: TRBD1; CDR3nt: TGCGCCAGCAGCGGGGGACAGTTCACAGATACGCAGTATTTT; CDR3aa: CASSGGQFTDTQYF
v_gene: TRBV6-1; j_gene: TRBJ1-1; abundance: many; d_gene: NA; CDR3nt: TGTGCCAGCTGGTGGGGGCAAGAGGCTTTCTTT; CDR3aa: CASWWGQEAFF
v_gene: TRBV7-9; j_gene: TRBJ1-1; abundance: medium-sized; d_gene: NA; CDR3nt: TGTGCCAGCAGCCACTGGGGGGCTGAAGCTTTCTTT; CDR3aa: CASSHWGAEAFF
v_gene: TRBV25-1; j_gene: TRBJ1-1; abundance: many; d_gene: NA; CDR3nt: TGTGCCAGCAGGGGCAACACTGAAGCTTTCTTT; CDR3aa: CASRGNTEAFF
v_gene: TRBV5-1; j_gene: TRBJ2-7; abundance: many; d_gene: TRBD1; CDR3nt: TGCGCCAGCAGCCTAGGGACAGGGGGACCCTCTGAGCAGTACTTC; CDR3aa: CASSLGTGGPSEQYF
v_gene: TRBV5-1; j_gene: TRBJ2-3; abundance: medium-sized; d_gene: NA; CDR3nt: TGCGCCAGCAGCTTGCTACCTGACGGGGATACGCAGTATTTT; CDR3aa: CASSLLPDGDTQYF
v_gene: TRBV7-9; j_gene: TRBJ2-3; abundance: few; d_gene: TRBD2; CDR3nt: TGTGCCAGCAGCTTAACCGGGACTAGCGGGAGGTCAGAGGCAGATACGCAGTATTTT; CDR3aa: CASSLTGTSGRSEADTQYF
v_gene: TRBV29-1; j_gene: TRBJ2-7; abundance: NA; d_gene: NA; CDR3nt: TGCAGCGCCATGGGCAGGCTCTACGAGCAGTACTTC; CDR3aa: CSAMGRLYEQYF
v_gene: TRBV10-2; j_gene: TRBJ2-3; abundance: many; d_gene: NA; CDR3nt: TGCGCCAGCGGGGAACTGCCCGGTCGGGATACGCAGTATTTT; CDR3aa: CASGELPGRDTQYF
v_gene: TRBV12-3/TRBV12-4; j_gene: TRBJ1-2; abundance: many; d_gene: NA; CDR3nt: TGTGCCACTATGGCGAGTCTAGGCTATGGCTACACCTTC; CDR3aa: CATMASLGYGYTF